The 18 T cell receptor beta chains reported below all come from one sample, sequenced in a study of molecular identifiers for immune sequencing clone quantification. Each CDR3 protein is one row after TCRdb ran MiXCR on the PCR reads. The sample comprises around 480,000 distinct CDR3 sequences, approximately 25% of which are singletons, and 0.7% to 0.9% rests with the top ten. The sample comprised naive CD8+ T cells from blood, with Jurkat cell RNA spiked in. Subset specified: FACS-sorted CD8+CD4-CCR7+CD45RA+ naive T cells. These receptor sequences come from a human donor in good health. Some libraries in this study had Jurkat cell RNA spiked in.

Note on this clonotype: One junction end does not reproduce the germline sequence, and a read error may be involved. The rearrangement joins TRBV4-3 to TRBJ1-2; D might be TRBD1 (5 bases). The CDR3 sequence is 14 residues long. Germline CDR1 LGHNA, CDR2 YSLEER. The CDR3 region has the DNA TGCGCCACCAGCCAAGAGGGCAGGGCGTATGTCTACACCTTC. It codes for CATSQEGRAYVYTF.

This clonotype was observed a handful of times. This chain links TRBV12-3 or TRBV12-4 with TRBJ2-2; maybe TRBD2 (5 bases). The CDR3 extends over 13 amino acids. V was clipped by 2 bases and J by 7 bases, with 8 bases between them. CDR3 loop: CASSLYGVGELFF. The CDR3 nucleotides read TGTGCCAGCAGTTTATACGGGGTCGGGGAGCTGTTTTTT.

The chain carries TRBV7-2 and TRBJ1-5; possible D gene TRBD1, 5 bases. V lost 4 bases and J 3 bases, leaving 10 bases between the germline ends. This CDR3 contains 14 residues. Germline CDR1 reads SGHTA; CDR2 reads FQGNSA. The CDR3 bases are TGTGCCAGCAGCTCAGGAGGGGACAATCAGCCCCAGCATTTT. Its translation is CASSSGGDNQPQHF.

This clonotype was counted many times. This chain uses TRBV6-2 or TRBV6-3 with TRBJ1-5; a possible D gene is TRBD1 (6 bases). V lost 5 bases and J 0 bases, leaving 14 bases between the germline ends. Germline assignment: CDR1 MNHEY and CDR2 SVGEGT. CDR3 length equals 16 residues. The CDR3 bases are TGTGCCAGCAGTCCTCAGGGGCCGTATAGCAATCAGCCCCAGCATTTT. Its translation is CASSPQGPYSNQPQHF.

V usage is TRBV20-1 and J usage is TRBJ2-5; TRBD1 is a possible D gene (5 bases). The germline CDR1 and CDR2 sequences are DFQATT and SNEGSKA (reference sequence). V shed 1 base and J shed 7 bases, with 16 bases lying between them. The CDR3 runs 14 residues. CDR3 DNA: TGCAGTGCTAGAGGGGTGGACACACGAGGGACCCAGTACTTC. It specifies CSARGVDTRGTQYF.

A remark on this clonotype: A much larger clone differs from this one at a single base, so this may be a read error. The CDR3 reads CATIPDDYTRELFF. In DNA, the CDR3 is TGTGCCACCATCCCCGACGACTACACCCGGGAGCTGTTTTTT. J is TRBJ2-2 and V is TRBV24-1, with D possibly TRBD2 on 5 matching bases. The CDR3 is 14 residues long. The V gene's germline CDR1 is KGHDR and CDR2 SFDVKD.

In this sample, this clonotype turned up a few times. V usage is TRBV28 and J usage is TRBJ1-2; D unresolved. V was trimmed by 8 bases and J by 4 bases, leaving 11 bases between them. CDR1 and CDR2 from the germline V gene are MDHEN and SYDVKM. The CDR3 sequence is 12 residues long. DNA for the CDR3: TGTGCCAGCGCCCCTGATCTCTATGGCTACACCTTC. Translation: CASAPDLYGYTF.

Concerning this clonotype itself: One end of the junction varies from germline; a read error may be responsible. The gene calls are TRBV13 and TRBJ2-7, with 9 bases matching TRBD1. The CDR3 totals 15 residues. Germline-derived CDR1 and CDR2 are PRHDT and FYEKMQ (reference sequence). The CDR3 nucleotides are TGTGCCGGCAGCTTATCGGGACAGGGATCCTACGAGCAGTACTTC. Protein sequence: CAGSLSGQGSYEQYF.

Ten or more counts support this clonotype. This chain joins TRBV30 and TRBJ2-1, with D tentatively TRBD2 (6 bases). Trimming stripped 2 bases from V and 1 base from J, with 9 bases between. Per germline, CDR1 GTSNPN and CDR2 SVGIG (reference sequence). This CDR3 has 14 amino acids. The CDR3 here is CAWSSSGSYNEQFF. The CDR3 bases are TGTGCCTGGAGTAGTAGCGGTTCCTACAATGAGCAGTTCTTC.

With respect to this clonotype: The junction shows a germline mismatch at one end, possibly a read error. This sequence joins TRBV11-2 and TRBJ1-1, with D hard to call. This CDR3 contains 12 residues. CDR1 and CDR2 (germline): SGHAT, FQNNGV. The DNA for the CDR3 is TGTACCAGCAGCCCGCCGGGGACTGAAGCTTTCTTT. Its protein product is CTSSPPGTEAFF. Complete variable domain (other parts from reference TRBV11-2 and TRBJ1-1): EAGVAQSPRYKIIEKRQSVAFWCNPISGHATLYWYQQILGQGPKLLIQFQNNGVVDDSQLPKDRFSAERLKGVDSTLKIQPAKLEDSAVYLCTSSPPGTEAFFGQGTRLTVV.

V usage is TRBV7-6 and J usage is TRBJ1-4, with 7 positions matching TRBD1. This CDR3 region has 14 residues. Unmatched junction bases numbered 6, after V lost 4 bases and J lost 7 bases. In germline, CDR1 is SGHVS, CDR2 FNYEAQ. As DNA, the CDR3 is TGTGCCAGCAGCTCACAGGGGAATGTTGAAAAACTGTTTTTT. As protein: CASSSQGNVEKLFF. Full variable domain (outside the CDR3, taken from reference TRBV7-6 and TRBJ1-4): GAGVSQSPRYKVTKRGQDVALRCDPISGHVSLYWYRQALGQGPEFLTYFNYEAQQDKSGLPNDRFSAERPEGSISTLTIQRTEQRDSAMYRCASSSQGNVEKLFFGSGTQLSVL.

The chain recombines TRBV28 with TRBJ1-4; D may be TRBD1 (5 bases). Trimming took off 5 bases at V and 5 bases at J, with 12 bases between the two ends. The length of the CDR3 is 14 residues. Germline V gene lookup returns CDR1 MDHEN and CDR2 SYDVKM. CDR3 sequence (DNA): TGTGCCAGCAGTCCGGACAAGACGAATGAAAAACTGTTTTTT. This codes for CASSPDKTNEKLFF.

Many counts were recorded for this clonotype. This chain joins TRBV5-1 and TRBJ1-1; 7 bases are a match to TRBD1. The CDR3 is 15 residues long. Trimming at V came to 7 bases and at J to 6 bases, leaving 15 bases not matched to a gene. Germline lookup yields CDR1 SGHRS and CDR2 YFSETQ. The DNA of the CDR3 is TGCGCCAGCGGCGACAACTACAGGGGTACAGCTGAAGCTTTCTTT. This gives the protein CASGDNYRGTAEAFF.

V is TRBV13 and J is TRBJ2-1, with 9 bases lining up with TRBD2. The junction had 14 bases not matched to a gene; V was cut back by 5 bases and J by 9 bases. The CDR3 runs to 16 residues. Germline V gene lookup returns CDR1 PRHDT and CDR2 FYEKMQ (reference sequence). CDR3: CASSPTWRGGRGEQFF. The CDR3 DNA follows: TGTGCCAGCAGCCCGACTTGGCGGGGGGGCCGGGGTGAGCAGTTCTTC. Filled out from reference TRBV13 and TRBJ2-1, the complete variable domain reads AAGVIQSPRHLIKEKRETATLKCYPIPRHDTVYWYQQGPGQDPQFLISFYEKMQSDKGSIPDRFSAQQFSDYHSELNMSSLELGDSALYFCASSPTWRGGRGEQFFGPGTRLTVL.

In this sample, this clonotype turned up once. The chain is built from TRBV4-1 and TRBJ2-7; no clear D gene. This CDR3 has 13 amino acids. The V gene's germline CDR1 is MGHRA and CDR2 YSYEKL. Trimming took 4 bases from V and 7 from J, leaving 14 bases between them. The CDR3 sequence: CASSPGPRREQYF. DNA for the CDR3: TGCGCCAGCAGCCCCGGGCCCCGGCGGGAGCAGTACTTC.

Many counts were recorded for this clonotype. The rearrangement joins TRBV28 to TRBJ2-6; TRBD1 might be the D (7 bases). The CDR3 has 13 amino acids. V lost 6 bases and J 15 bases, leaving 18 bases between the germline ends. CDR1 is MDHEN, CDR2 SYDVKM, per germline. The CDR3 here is CASSLVRGEGLTF. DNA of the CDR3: TGTGCCAGCAGCTTGGTCAGGGGGGAAGGCCTGACTTTC.

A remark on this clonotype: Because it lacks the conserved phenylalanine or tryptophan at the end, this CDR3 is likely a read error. The CDR3 sequence: CASSLDTPPSPIGNTIYS. The CDR3 DNA is TGTGCCAGTAGTCTCGACACCCCGCCGTCCCCGATTGGAAACACCATATATTCT. V and J are TRBV19 and TRBJ1-3; D unclear. The CDR3 covers 18 residues. Trimming stripped 5 bases from V and 3 bases from J, with 23 bases between. Germline values: CDR1 LNHDA, CDR2 SQIVND (reference sequence).

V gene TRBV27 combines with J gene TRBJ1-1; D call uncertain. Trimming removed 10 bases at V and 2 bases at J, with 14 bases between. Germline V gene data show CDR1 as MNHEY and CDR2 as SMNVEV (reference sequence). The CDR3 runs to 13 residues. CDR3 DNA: TGTGCCACTCAACTACTGAGTAACACTGAAGCTTTCTTT. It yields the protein CATQLLSNTEAFF.